Sequencing of this T cell receptor (beta chain) was carried out in a study of blood T cells in healthy people across ages. Study as a whole: Roughly one uniquely barcoded beta molecule per two T cells was captured.

Healthy Caucasian individuals from Russia aged 6 to 90 served as donors. Each sample yielded at least 5.5 micrograms of PBMC total RNA. Through a sample-barcoded 5' primer and a J-beta primer mix, a second PCR was run for about 6 to 11 cycles. TCRdb redid the calling of the 5' RACE reads with MiXCR, one entry per CDR3 protein. The sample yields roughly 2 million distinct CDR3 sequences, approximately 50% seen once. Trimming shortened V by 10 bases and J by 8 bases, and 15 bases separated the two germline ends. This CDR3 is 12 amino acids long. The germline V gene has CDR1 SGHTA and CDR2 FQGNSA. The V and J genes are TRBV7-2 and TRBJ2-1; D tentatively fits TRBD1 or TRBD2 (6 bases each). The sample was blood. The receptor was derived from a woman aged 40-49 years in good health. CDR3 sequence (DNA): TGTGCCAAGGCGTGGGGGGCCGATGAGCAGTTCTTC. As protein: CAKAWGADEQFF.